The 30 T cell receptor beta chains in this list originate from one sample, sequenced in a study of blood T cell repertoires in COVID-19. The assay was immunoSEQ multiplex PCR, and TCRdb's table has in-frame clones only and misses some. The sample has about 120,000 clones; roughly 89% are singletons. The sample comprised peripheral blood. All receptors come from a woman aged 60-75 years with COVID-19, enrolled during active disease.

J is TRBJ1-2 and V is TRBV7-3; D gene unclear. Per germline, CDR1 SGHTA and CDR2 FQGTGA. CDR3 length equals 14 residues. Trimming shortened V by 5 bases and J by 8 bases, and 18 bases separated the two germline ends. CDR3 nucleotides: TGTGCCAGCAGCCCTTCACGGCAGGATGCGGGCTACACCTTC. This translates into CASSPSRQDAGYTF.

V and J are TRBV3-1 (or the pseudogene TRBV3-2) and TRBJ2-5; D may be TRBD2 (5 bases). The CDR3 is 14 residues long. Trimming removed 8 bases from V and 2 bases from J, with 15 bases in between. CDR1 and CDR2 from the germline V gene are LGHDT and YNNKEL (reference sequence). This CDR3 reads CASCYGISQETQYF. The CDR3 DNA follows: TGTGCCAGCTGCTACGGGATTTCGCAAGAGACCCAGTACTTC.

This sequence joins TRBV2 and TRBJ1-1, with TRBD1 matching 7 bases. The V gene's germline CDR1 is SNHLY and CDR2 FYNNEI. CDR3 length: 11 amino acids. Trimming took 7 bases from V and 12 from J; bases not matched to a gene: 8. Here the CDR3 DNA reads TGTGCCAGCAAGGACAGGCTTTCGTCTTTCTTT. It encodes CASKDRLSSFF.

The chain is built from TRBV18 and TRBJ1-1, with 12 nucleotides matching TRBD1. The CDR3 has 18 amino acids. The junction had 15 bases not matched to a gene; V was cut back by 4 bases and J by 6 bases. Germline V gene data show CDR1 as KGHSH and CDR2 as LQKENI. CDR3 sequence: CASSQDRGGQGASAEAFF. CDR3 in DNA: TGTGCCAGCTCACAGGACAGGGGGGGACAGGGGGCTTCGGCTGAAGCTTTCTTT.

The CDR3 bases are TGTGCCAGCAGAGACAGGGGGTTTGGCTACACCTTC. Translation gives CASRDRGFGYTF. The V call is TRBV6-5, the J call TRBJ1-2; 9 bases are a match to TRBD1. The CDR3 extends over 12 amino acids. The V gene's germline CDR1 is MNHEY and CDR2 SVGAGI. After removal of 6 bases from V and 7 bases from J, the junction contained 3 bases not matched to a gene.

This chain uses TRBV12-5 with TRBJ1-3, with D unresolved. V was trimmed by 3 bases and J by 0 bases, leaving 6 bases between them. Germline CDR1 is LGHNT and CDR2 is FRNRAP. CDR3 length equals 14 residues. CDR3 bases: TGTGCTAGTGGTTTATCGTCCTCTGGAAACACCATATATTTT. This codes for CASGLSSSGNTIYF.

This rearrangement joins TRBV15 to TRBJ1-2; tentatively, D is TRBD1 (6 bases). The V end was cut by 0 bases, the J end by 4 bases, with 18 bases between. Germline V gene sequence: CDR1 LNHNV, CDR2 YYDKDF (reference sequence). This CDR3 is 17 amino acids long. The CDR3 here is CATSRERGTAGPYGYTF. CDR3 coding DNA: TGTGCCACCAGCAGAGAGAGGGGGACGGCCGGCCCCTATGGCTACACCTTC. The variable domain in full, completed from reference TRBV15 and TRBJ1-2, reads DAMVIQNPRYQVTQFGKPVTLSCSQTLNHNVMYWYQQKSSQAPKLLFHYYDKDFNNEADTPDNFQSRRPNTSFCFLDIRSPGLGDTAMYLCATSRERGTAGPYGYTFGSGTRLTVV.

This chain joins TRBV5-6 and TRBJ1-3, with 7 positions matching TRBD1. The length of the CDR3 is 13 residues. Germline V CDR1 and CDR2: SGHDT, YYEEEE. Trimming took 10 bases from V and 2 from J; bases not matched to a gene: 6. Written as DNA, the CDR3 is TGTGCCGGATCGACAGGGCCTGGAAACACCATATATTTT. It specifies CAGSTGPGNTIYF.

The chain combines TRBV28 with TRBJ1-3; a possible D gene is TRBD1 (6 bases). This CDR3 has 16 residues. V lost 2 bases, J lost 3 bases, and 14 bases lay in between. CDR1 is MDHEN and CDR2 is SYDVKM in the germline V gene. CDR3 amino acids: CASSLRRGGVGNTIYF. The CDR3 nucleotides are TGTGCCAGCAGTTTAAGAAGAGGGGGAGTTGGAAACACCATATATTTT.

This chain connects TRBV7-2 to TRBJ2-6; TRBD1 agrees at 8 bases. This CDR3 has 17 amino acids. Germline-derived CDR1 and CDR2 are SGHTA and FQGNSA. J lost 0 bases, V lost 5 bases, and 6 bases had no gene match. CDR3 DNA: TGTGCCAGCAGCCCAGGGGGCCCGCGCTCTGGGGCCAACGTCCTGACTTTC. This gives the protein CASSPGGPRSGANVLTF. Full variable domain (outside the CDR3, taken from reference TRBV7-2 and TRBJ2-6): GAGVSQSPSNKVTEKGKDVELRCDPISGHTALYWYRQSLGQGLEFLIYFQGNSAPDKSGLPSDRFSAERTGGSVSTLTIQRTQQEDSAVYLCASSPGGPRSGANVLTFGAGSRLTVL.

DNA of the CDR3: TGTGCCAGCAGTTGGGGCCAGGGCATCGATGAGCAGTTCTTC. It specifies CASSWGQGIDEQFF. The chain joins TRBV6-5 to TRBJ2-1; D perhaps matches TRBD1 (5 bases). CDR3 length: 14 amino acids. The germline V gene encodes CDR1 MNHEY and CDR2 SVGAGI. The V end lost 4 bases, the J end lost 8 bases, and 15 bases lay between the germline ends.

The V call is TRBV6-6, the J call TRBJ1-1, with 7 positions matching TRBD1. V lost 6 bases and J lost 2; bases outside the gene matches: 6. CDR1 MNHNY and CDR2 SVGAGI come from the germline V gene (reference sequence). There are 14 residues in the CDR3. The CDR3 spells CASSRDSFNTEAFF. The CDR3 bases are TGTGCCAGCAGCAGGGACAGCTTCAACACTGAAGCTTTCTTT.

The chain is built from TRBV28 and TRBJ1-2; TRBD1 agrees at 8 bases. This CDR3 has 12 residues. CDR1 MDHEN and CDR2 SYDVKM come from the germline V gene. Unmatched junction bases numbered 3, after V lost 5 bases and J lost 7 bases. Written as DNA, the CDR3 is TGTGCCAGCAGTCTTCAGGGGGCTGGCTACACCTTC. This translates into CASSLQGAGYTF.

This chain uses TRBV4-2 with TRBJ2-7; 8 bases map to TRBD1. The germline CDR1 and CDR2 sequences are LGHNA and YNFKEQ. Trimming removed 1 base from V and 7 bases from J; junction bases left unmatched: 9. The CDR3 length is 15 residues. The CDR3 sequence is CASSQVTGTGSEQYF. CDR3 nucleotides: TGTGCCAGCAGCCAAGTCACCGGGACAGGAAGTGAGCAGTACTTC.

This clone was seen more than once but under ten times. The chain combines TRBV16 with TRBJ2-2; TRBD2 might be the D (7 bases). The V and J ends lost 4 bases and 4 bases respectively, with 19 bases between them. CDR1 is KGHSY and CDR2 is FQNENV in the germline V gene. The CDR3 extends over 17 amino acids. The CDR3 coding sequence is TGTGCCAGCAGCCGACGGGCGATCGGGGGGCCCACCGGGGAGCTGTTTTTT. Translation gives CASSRRAIGGPTGELFF.

This chain links TRBV14 with TRBJ1-6; a weak D match, TRBD1 (6 bases). This CDR3 has 19 amino acids. CDR1 is SGHDN and CDR2 is FVKESK in the germline V gene. Trimming cost V 4 bases and J 5 bases, with 24 bases left between them. CDR3 protein: CASSLYKNRASGNNSPLHF. The CDR3 DNA is TGTGCCAGCAGCCTCTACAAAAACAGGGCCTCCGGGAATAATTCACCCCTCCACTTT.

This clone showed up just once. The CDR3 reads CASSDGTEGRETQYF. CDR3 nucleotide sequence: TGTGCCAGCAGCGACGGGACTGAGGGCCGGGAGACCCAGTACTTC. The chain has TRBV7-2 and TRBJ2-5, with a weak D call TRBD2 (6 bases). The CDR3 is 15 residues long. Germline assignment: CDR1 SGHTA and CDR2 FQGNSA. The ends were cut back, 5 bases at V and 5 bases at J, with 18 bases in the middle.

This chain links TRBV18 with TRBJ1-4; D remains unclear. The CDR3 sequence is 14 residues long. The germline V and J ends were trimmed by 4 bases and 4 bases, with 10 bases remaining between them. The V gene's germline CDR1 is KGHSH and CDR2 LQKENI. CDR3 loop: CASSLEINNEKLFF. The CDR3, as DNA: TGTGCCAGCTCACTTGAGATTAATAATGAAAAACTGTTTTTT. The whole variable domain, filled in from reference TRBV18 and TRBJ1-4, reads NAGVMQNPRHLVRRRGQEARLRCSPMKGHSHVYWYRQLPEEGLKFMVYLQKENIIDESGMPKERFSAEFPKEGPSILRIQQVVRGDSAAYFCASSLEINNEKLFFGSGTQLSVL.

The chain links TRBV4-1 to TRBJ1-2, with 8 bases identical to TRBD1. The CDR3 has 15 residues. Germline trimming cut 4 bases from V and 4 bases from J; bases unmatched to any gene: 8. Germline V CDR1 and CDR2: MGHRA, YSYEKL. CDR3: CASSPSQGAVYGYTF. The CDR3 DNA reads as TGCGCCAGCAGCCCCTCGCAGGGGGCGGTCTATGGCTACACCTTC.

The chain uses TRBV25-1 and TRBJ2-3, with a possible D match to TRBD2 (5 bases). The germline V gene has CDR1 MGHDK and CDR2 SYGVNS. The V and J ends lost 0 bases and 7 bases respectively, with 11 bases between them. The CDR3 has 14 amino acids. This CDR3 is CASSEYGDRHTQYF. In DNA, the CDR3 is TGTGCCAGCAGTGAATACGGGGATCGTCATACGCAGTATTTT.

The V gene is TRBV11-3, the J gene TRBJ1-1; TRBD1 is a possible D gene (6 bases). The CDR3 consists of 13 residues. The V gene's germline CDR1 is SGHNT and CDR2 YENEEA. Deletions cut 5 bases from V and 7 bases from J, with 14 bases between. CDR3 DNA: TGTGCCAGCAGCCCCCAGGGGTCTTATGAAGCTTTCTTT. Its protein is CASSPQGSYEAFF.

The rearrangement uses TRBV4-3 and TRBJ2-2; D not certain. V lost 0 bases and J 7 bases, leaving 9 bases between the germline ends. CDR1 is LGHNA, CDR2 YSLEER, per germline. The CDR3 has 14 amino acids. CDR3 DNA: TGCGCCAGCAGCCAAGATAGGAGTATCGGGGAGCTGTTTTTT. Protein sequence: CASSQDRSIGELFF.

This chain joins TRBV7-8 and TRBJ1-6; 9 bases agree with TRBD1. Germline V CDR1 and CDR2: SGHVS, FQNEAQ. Trimming cost V 6 bases and J 10 bases; bases outside gene matches: 7. The CDR3 runs 14 residues. CDR3 sequence reads: CASSQDRGFSPLHF. CDR3 nucleotides: TGTGCCAGCAGTCAGGACAGGGGTTTCTCACCCCTCCACTTT.

The gene calls are TRBV18 and TRBJ1-2; D is unresolved. The CDR3 totals 14 residues. Germline V CDR1 and CDR2: KGHSH, LQKENI. Between the trimmed V and J ends, which lost 2 bases and 4 bases, there was a span of 11 bases. CDR3 sequence: CASSPGQDSYGYTF. In DNA form, the CDR3 reads TGTGCCAGCTCACCAGGGCAGGACTCCTATGGCTACACCTTC.

The CDR3 nucleotides read TGTGCCAGCGGGACAGAGTCCTACGAGCAGTACTTC. The encoded protein is CASGTESYEQYF. The chain joins TRBV6-5 to TRBJ2-7, with TRBD1 matching 7 bases. CDR3 length: 12 residues. Germline CDR1 is MNHEY and CDR2 is SVGAGI. Trimming removed 8 bases from V and 1 base from J; junction bases left unmatched: 2.

The chain carries TRBV2 and TRBJ2-4; TRBD2 aligns across 9 bases. The germline gives CDR1 SNHLY, CDR2 FYNNEI. J gave up 7 bases and V 4 bases, and 11 bases lay outside the gene matches. CDR3 length equals 16 residues. The CDR3 DNA reads TGTGCCAGCAGTGGCGCGGGGGGGGGTAACCCTAACATTCAGTACTTC. It specifies CASSGAGGGNPNIQYF.

This chain connects TRBV20-1 to TRBJ2-7, with no clear D. The CDR3 extends over 11 amino acids. Trimming left V 5 bases short and J 6 bases short, with 11 bases between. Germline V gene lookup returns CDR1 DFQATT and CDR2 SNEGSKA (reference sequence). The CDR3 DNA reads TGCAGTGCTCCCCTCCTTTCCGAGCAGTACTTC. Its protein product is CSAPLLSEQYF.

The count of this clone is one. The chain couples TRBV27 to TRBJ1-2, with TRBD1 as a possible D gene (6 bases). The CDR3 covers 15 residues. The germline V gene has CDR1 MNHEY and CDR2 SMNVEV (reference sequence). V gave up 6 bases and J gave up 5 bases, with 19 bases separating them. DNA for the CDR3: TGTGCCAGCAGACGATTTCCAGGGGTCCGGTATGGCTACACCTTC. Protein: CASRRFPGVRYGYTF.

This chain connects TRBV14 to TRBJ1-2; a weak D match, TRBD1 (6 bases). Per the germline V gene, CDR1 is SGHDN and CDR2 is FVKESK. Trimming took off 1 base at V and 5 bases at J, with 14 bases between the two ends. This CDR3 has 15 amino acids. CDR3 protein: CASSQVATGWYGYTF. DNA of the CDR3: TGTGCCAGCAGCCAAGTCGCAACAGGGTGGTATGGCTACACCTTC.

The V and J genes are TRBV18 and TRBJ1-4; D gene unclear. The CDR3 totals 16 residues. Trimming pared 2 bases from V and 0 bases from J, leaving 10 bases between. From germline, CDR1 is KGHSH and CDR2 LQKENI. This chain's CDR3 is CASSPGRVSTNEKLFF. CDR3 DNA sequence: TGTGCCAGCTCACCAGGGAGGGTTTCAACTAATGAAAAACTGTTTTTT.